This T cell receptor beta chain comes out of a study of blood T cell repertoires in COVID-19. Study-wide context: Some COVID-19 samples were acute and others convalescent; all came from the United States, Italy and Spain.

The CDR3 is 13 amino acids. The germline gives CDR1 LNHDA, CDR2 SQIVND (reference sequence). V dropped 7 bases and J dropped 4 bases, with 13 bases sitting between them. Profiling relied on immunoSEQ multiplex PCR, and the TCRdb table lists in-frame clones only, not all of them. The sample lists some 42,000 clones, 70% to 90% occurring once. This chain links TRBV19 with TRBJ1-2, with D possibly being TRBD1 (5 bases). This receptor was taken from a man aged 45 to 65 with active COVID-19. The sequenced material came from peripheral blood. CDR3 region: CASNFGQSYGYTF. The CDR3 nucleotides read TGTGCCAGTAATTTTGGACAATCCTATGGCTACACCTTC.